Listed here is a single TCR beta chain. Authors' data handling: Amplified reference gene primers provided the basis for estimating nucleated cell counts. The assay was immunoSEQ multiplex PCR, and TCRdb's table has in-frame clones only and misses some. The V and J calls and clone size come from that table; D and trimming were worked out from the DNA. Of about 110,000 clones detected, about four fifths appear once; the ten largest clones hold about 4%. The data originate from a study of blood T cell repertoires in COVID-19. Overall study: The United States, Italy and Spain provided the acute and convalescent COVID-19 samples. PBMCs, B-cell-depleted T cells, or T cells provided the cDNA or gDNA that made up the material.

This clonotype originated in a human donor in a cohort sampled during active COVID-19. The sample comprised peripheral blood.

Written as DNA, the CDR3 is TGCAGTGCAAATCGACAGAATGAAGCTTTCTTT. It yields the protein CSANRQNEAFF. The gene calls are TRBV20-1 and TRBJ1-1; D is possibly TRBD1 (5 bases). Deletions cut 6 bases from V and 7 bases from J, with 12 bases between. CDR1 and CDR2 from the germline V gene are DFQATT and SNEGSKA (reference sequence). The CDR3 spans 11 residues.